This TCR beta chain is from a study of identical twins. Study outcomes and limitations: Without tracking the same donors, conclusions rested on cross-sectional statistical analysis.

About this clonotype itself: What it binds is unknown.

TCRdb called the 5' RACE reads again in MiXCR, with one record for every CDR3 protein. The sample yields 400,000 to 550,000 distinct CDR3 sequences, less than 25% seen once. Healthy Caucasian donors formed the entire cohort. This sample also appeared in a second study, on T cells expressing NK-cell markers. Per that study: Dominant NKG2C+ clonotype frequencies of roughly 1.0-8% of CD8+ T cells were measured in over 5 donors.

The sample was CD4+ T cells sorted from blood. The sequence was obtained from a woman aged 18-29 years in good health.

The CDR3 bases are TGTGCCAGCGGGGGGCCGGGTGAGACCCAGTACTTC. Its translation: CASGGPGETQYF. The chain recombines TRBV2 with TRBJ2-5; D is perhaps TRBD1 or TRBD2 (6 bases each). CDR3 size: 12 residues. The V gene's germline CDR1 is SNHLY and CDR2 FYNNEI. The germline V and J ends were trimmed by 8 bases and 5 bases, with 12 bases remaining between them.